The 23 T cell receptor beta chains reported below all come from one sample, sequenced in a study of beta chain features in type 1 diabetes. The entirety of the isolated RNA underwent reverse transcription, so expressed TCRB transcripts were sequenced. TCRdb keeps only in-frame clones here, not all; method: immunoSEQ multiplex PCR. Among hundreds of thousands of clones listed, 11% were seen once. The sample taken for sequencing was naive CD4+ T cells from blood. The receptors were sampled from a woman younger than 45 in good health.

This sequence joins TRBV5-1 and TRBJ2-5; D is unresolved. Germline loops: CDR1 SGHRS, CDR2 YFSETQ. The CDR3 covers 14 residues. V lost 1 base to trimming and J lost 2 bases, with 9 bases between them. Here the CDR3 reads CASSLSTEQETQYF. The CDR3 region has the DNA TGCGCCAGCAGCTTGAGTACAGAACAAGAGACCCAGTACTTC.

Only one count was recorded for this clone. The CDR3 region has the DNA TGTGCCAGCAGACTAGCGGAGACCCAGTACTTC. This translates into CASRLAETQYF. This chain uses TRBV7-9 with TRBJ2-5, with 7 nucleotides matching TRBD2. The CDR3 extends over 11 amino acids. The germline CDR1 and CDR2 sequences are SEHNR and FQNEAQ (reference sequence). Trimming cost V 6 bases and J 5 bases; bases outside gene matches: 0. Variable domain in full (rest from reference TRBV7-9 and TRBJ2-5): DTGVSQNPRHKITKRGQNVTFRCDPISEHNRLYWYRQTLGQGPEFLTYFQNEAQLEKSRLLSDRFSAERPKGSFSTLEIQRTEQGDSAMYLCASRLAETQYFGPGTRLLVL.

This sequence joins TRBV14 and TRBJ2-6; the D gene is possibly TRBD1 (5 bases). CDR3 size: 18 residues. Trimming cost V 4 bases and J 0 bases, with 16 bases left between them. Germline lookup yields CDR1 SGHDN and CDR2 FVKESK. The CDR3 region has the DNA TGTGCCAGCAGCCTCCGCCAGGGTCCCTTCTCTGGGGCCAACGTCCTGACTTTC. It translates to CASSLRQGPFSGANVLTF.

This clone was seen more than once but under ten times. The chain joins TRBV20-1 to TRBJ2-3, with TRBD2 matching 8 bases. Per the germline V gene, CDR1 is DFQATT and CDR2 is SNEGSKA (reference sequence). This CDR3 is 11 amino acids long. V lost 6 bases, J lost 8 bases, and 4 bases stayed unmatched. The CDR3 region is CSAVAGTTQYF. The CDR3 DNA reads TGCAGTGCAGTAGCGGGAACTACGCAGTATTTT.

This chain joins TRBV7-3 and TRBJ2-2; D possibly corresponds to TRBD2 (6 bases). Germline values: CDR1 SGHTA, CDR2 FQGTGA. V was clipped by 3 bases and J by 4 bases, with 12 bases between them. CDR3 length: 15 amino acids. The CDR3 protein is CASSFQRASTGELFF. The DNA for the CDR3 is TGTGCCAGCAGCTTCCAGCGGGCGAGCACCGGGGAGCTGTTTTTT.

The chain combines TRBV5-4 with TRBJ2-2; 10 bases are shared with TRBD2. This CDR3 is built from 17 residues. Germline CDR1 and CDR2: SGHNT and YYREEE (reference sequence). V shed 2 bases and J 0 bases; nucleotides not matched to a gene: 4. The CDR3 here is CASSLLAGPPNTGELFF. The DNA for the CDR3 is TGTGCCAGCAGCTTACTAGCGGGACCCCCGAACACCGGGGAGCTGTTTTTT.

CDR3 DNA: TGTGCCAGCAGTTACGCCGGACTATACGACTACGAGCAGTACTTC. This encodes CASSYAGLYDYEQYF. J is TRBJ2-7 and V is TRBV6-5, with a tentative D call TRBD2 (6 bases). The germline V gene has CDR1 MNHEY and CDR2 SVGAGI. The CDR3 spans 15 residues. Trimming removed 2 bases at V and 3 bases at J, with 14 bases between.

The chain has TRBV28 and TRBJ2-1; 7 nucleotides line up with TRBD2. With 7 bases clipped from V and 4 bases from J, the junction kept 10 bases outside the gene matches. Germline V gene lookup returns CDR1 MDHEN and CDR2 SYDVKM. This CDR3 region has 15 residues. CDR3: CASTDLGGGYNEQFF. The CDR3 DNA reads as TGTGCCAGCACCGATCTTGGGGGAGGGTACAATGAGCAGTTCTTC. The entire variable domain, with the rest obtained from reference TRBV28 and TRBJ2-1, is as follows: DVKVTQSSRYLVKRTGEKVFLECVQDMDHENMFWYRQDPGLGLRLIYFSYDVKMKEKGDIPEGYSVSREKKERFSLILESASTNQTSMYLCASTDLGGGYNEQFFGPGTRLTVL.

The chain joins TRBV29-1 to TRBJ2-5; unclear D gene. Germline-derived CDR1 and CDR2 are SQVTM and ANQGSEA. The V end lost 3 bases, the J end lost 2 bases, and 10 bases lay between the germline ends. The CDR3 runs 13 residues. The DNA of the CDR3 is TGCAGCGTTGATAAACAGTCACAAGAGACCCAGTACTTC. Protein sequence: CSVDKQSQETQYF.

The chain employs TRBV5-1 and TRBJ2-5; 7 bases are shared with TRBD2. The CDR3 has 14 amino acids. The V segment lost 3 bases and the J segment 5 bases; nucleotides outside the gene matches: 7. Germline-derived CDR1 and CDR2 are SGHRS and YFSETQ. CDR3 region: CASSWGAGVETQYF. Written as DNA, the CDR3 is TGCGCCAGCAGCTGGGGCGCGGGAGTTGAGACCCAGTACTTC.

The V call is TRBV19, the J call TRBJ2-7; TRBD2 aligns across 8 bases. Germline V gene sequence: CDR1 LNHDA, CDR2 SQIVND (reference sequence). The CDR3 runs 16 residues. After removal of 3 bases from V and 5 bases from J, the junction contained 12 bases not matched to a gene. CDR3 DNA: TGTGCCAGTAGTATTCTACCGGGACTAGTGTCTAACGAGCAGTACTTC. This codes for CASSILPGLVSNEQYF.

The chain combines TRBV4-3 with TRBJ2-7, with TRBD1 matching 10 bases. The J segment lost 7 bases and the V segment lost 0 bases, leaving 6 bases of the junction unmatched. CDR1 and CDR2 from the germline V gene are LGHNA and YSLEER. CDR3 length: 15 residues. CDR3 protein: CASSQDRRQGAEQYF. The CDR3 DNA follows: TGCGCCAGCAGCCAAGATCGGAGACAGGGGGCGGAGCAGTACTTC.

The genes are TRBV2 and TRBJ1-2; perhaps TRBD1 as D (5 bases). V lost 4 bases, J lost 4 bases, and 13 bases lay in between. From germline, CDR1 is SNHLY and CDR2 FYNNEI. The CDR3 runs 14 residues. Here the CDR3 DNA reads TGTGCCAGCAGTGCACAAGGGGAACTCTATGGCTACACCTTC. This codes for CASSAQGELYGYTF.

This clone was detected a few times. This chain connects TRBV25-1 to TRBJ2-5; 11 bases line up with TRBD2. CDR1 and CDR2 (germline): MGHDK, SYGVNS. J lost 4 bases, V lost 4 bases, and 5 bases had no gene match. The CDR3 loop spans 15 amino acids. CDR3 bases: TGTGCCAGCAGTGGTAATAGCGGGAGGGCAGAGACCCAGTACTTC. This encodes CASSGNSGRAETQYF.

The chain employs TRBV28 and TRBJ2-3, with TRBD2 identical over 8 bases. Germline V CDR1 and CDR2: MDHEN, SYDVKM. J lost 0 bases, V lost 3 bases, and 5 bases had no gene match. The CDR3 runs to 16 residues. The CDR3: CASSLTGGMSTDTQYF. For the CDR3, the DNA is TGTGCCAGCAGTTTGACGGGAGGGATGAGCACAGATACGCAGTATTTT.

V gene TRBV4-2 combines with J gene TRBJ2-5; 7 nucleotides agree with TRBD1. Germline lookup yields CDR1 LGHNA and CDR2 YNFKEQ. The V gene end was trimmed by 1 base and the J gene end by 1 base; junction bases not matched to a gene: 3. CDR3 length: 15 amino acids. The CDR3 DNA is TGTGCCAGCAGCCAAGGGGACAGCTTCCAAGAGACCCAGTACTTC. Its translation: CASSQGDSFQETQYF.

CDR3 sequence (DNA): TGTGCCAGCAGTGAAAAGGGAGACTCAAGGCCCCAGCATTTT. Its protein product is CASSEKGDSRPQHF. This chain uses TRBV2 with TRBJ1-5; no firm D call. With 2 bases removed from V and 9 bases from J, the gap between germline ends came to 14 bases. This CDR3 spans 14 amino acids. Germline CDR1 SNHLY, CDR2 FYNNEI.

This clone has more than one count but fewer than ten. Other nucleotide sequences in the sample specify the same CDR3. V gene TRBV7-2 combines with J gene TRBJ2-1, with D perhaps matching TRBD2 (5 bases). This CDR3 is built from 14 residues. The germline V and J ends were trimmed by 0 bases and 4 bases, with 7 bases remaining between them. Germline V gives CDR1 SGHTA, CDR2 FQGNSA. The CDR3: CASSLAGKYNEQFF. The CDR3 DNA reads TGTGCCAGCAGCTTAGCCGGGAAATACAATGAGCAGTTCTTC.

In DNA form, the CDR3 reads TGTGCCAGCGGCTGGACTAGCGGGAGGGTTTATGAGCAGTTCTTC. Its protein product is CASGWTSGRVYEQFF. The rearrangement joins TRBV27 to TRBJ2-1, with TRBD2 identical over 15 bases. V lost 8 bases and J lost 8; bases outside the gene matches: 7. CDR3 size: 15 residues. Per the germline V gene, CDR1 is MNHEY and CDR2 is SMNVEV (reference sequence).

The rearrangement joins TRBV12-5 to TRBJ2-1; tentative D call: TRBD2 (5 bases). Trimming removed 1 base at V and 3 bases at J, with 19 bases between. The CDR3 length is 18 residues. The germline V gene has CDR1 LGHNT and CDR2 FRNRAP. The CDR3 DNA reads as TGTGCTAGTGGTTTGGGGGAGAAGCGGACTTTGGGCTACAATGAGCAGTTCTTC. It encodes CASGLGEKRTLGYNEQFF.

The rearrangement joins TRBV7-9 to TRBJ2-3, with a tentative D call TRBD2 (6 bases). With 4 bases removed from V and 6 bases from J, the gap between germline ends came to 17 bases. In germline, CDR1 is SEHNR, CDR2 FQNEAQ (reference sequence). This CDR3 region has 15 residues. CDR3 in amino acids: CASSYRATSGDTQYF. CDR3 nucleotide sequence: TGTGCCAGCAGCTACCGGGCCACAAGCGGGGATACGCAGTATTTT.

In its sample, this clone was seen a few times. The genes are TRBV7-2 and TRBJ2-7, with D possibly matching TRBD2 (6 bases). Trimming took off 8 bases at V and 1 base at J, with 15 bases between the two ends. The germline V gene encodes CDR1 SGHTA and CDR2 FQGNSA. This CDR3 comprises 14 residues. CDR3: CASQEGMGSYEQYF. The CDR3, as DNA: TGTGCCAGCCAGGAGGGGATGGGTTCCTACGAGCAGTACTTC. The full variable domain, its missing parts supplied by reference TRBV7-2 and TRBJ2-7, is GAGVSQSPSNKVTEKGKDVELRCDPISGHTALYWYRQSLGQGLEFLIYFQGNSAPDKSGLPSDRFSAERTGGSVSTLTIQRTQQEDSAVYLCASQEGMGSYEQYFGPGTRLTVT.

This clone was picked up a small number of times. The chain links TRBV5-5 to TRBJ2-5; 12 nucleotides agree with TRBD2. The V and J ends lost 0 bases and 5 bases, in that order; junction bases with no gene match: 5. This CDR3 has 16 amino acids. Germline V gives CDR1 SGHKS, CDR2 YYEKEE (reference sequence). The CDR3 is CASSLGLAGARETQYF. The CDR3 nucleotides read TGTGCCAGCAGCTTGGGACTAGCGGGAGCTCGGGAGACCCAGTACTTC.